This record concerns one T cell receptor beta chain sequence. The antigen is unknown. The V gene lost 0 bases and the J gene lost 3 bases, with 9 bases spanning the gap. CDR1 and CDR2 (germline): MGHRA, YSYEKL. The CDR3 is 15 residues long. The source of the PBMCs was roughly 10 ml of fresh peripheral blood. What was amplified from RNA transcripts were TCR beta CDR3 regions. TCR CDR3 regions were first amplified by RT-PCR with HTBI primers. A single record per CDR3 protein comes from TCRdb applying MiXCR to the multiplex PCR reads. The data show around 600,000 distinct CDR3 sequences, with 16% seen just once and roughly 3% held by the top ten. The sample comes from a study of T cells in Graves' hyperthyroidism and ophthalmopathy. General study results and limits: Most clonotypes expanded in thyroid above 0.001 were likewise present in blood.

The sequenced material came from blood. The source of this sequence is a woman in her 40s with Graves' ophthalmopathy. The rearrangement joins TRBV4-1 to TRBJ2-1; D is ambiguous. The CDR3 sequence is CASSQELIGYNEQFF. CDR3 nucleotides: TGCGCCAGCAGCCAAGAGTTGATTGGCTACAATGAGCAGTTCTTC.